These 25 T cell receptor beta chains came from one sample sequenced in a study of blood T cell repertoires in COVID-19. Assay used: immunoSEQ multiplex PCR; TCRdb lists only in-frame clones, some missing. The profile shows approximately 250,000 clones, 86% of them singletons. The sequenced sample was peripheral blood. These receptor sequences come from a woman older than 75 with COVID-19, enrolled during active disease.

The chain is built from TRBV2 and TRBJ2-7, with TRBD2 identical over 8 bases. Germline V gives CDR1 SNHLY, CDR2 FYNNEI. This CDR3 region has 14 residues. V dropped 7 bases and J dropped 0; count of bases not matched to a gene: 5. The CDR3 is CASTPGTSSYEQYF. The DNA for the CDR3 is TGTGCCAGCACCCCGGGGACTAGCTCCTACGAGCAGTACTTC.

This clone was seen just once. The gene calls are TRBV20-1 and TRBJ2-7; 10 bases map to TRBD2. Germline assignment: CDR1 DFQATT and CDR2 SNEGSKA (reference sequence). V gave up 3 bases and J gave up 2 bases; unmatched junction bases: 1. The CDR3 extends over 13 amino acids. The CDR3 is CSASSGGTYEQYV. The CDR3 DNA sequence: TGCAGTGCTAGTAGCGGGGGGACCTACGAGCAGTACGTC.

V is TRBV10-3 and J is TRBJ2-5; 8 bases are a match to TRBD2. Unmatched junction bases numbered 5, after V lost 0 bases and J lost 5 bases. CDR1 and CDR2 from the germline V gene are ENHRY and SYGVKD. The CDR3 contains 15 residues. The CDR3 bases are TGTGCCATCAGTGAGTCGAAAGGCGGGGGGGAGACCCAGTACTTC. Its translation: CAISESKGGGETQYF.

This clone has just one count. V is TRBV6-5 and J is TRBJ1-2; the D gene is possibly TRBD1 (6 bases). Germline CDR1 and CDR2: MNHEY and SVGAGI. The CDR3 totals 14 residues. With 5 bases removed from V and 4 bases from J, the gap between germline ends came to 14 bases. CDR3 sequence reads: CASSPSAGAYGYTF. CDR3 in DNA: TGTGCCAGCAGTCCAAGCGCAGGGGCCTATGGCTACACCTTC.

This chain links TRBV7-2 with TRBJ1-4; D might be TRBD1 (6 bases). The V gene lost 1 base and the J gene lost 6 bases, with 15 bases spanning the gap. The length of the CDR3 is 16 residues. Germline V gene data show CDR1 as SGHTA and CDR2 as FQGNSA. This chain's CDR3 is CASSLDPLGAYEKLFF. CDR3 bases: TGTGCCAGCAGCTTAGATCCTCTGGGGGCGTATGAAAAACTGTTTTTT.

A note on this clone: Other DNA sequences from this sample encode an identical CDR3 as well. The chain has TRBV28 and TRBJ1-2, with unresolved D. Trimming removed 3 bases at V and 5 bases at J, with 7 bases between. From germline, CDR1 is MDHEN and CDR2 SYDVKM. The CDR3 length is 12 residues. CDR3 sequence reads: CASSLSSYGYTF. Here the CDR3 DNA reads TGTGCCAGCAGTTTGTCCAGTTATGGCTACACCTTC.

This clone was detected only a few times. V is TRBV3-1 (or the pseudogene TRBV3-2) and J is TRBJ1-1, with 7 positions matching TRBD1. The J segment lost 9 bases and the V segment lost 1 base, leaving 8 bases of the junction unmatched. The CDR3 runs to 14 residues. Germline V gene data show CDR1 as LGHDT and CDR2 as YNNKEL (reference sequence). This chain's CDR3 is CASSQVGQGEKAFF. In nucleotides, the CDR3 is TGTGCCAGCAGCCAAGTGGGCCAGGGGGAGAAAGCTTTCTTT.

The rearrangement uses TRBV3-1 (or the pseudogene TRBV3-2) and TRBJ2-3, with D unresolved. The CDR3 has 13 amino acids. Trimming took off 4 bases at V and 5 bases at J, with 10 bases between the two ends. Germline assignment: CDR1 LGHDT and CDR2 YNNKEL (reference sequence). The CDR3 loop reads CASSRQTEDTQYF. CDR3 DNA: TGTGCCAGCAGCCGCCAAACAGAAGATACGCAGTATTTT.

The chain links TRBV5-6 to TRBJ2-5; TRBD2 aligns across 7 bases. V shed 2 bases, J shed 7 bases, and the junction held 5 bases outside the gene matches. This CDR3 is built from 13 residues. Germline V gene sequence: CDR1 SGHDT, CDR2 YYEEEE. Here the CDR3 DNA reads TGTGCCAGCAGCTTTTGGGGGGAGGGGACCCAGTACTTC. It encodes CASSFWGEGTQYF. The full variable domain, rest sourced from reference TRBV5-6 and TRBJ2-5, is DAGVTQSPTHLIKTRGQQVTLRCSPKSGHDTVSWYQQALGQGPQFIFQYYEEEERQRGNFPDRFSGHQFPNYSSELNVNALLLGDSALYLCASSFWGEGTQYFGPGTRLLVL.

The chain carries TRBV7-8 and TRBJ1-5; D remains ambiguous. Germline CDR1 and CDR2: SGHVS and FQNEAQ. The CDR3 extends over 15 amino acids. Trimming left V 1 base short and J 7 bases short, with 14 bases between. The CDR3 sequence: CASSLEKGAAQPQHF. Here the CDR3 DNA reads TGTGCCAGCAGCTTAGAGAAGGGAGCTGCCCAGCCCCAGCATTTT.

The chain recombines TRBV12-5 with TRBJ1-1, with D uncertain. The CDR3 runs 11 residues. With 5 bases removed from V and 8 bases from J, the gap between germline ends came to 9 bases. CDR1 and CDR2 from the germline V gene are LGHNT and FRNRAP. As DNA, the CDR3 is TGTGCTAGTGGTCGGGATAGGGAAGCTTTCTTT. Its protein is CASGRDREAFF.

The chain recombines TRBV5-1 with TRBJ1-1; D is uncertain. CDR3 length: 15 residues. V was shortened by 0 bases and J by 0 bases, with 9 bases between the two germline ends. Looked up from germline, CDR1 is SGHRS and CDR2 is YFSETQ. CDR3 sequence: CASSLAGVLNTEAFF. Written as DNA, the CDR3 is TGCGCCAGCAGCTTGGCCGGGGTATTGAACACTGAAGCTTTCTTT.

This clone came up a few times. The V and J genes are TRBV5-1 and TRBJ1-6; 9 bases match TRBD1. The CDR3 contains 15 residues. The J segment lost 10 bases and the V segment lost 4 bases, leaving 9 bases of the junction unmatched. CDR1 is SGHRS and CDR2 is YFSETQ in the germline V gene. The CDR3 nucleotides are TGCGCCAGCAGCCCGGGACAGGGCCCCTGGTCACCCCTCCACTTT. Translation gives CASSPGQGPWSPLHF.

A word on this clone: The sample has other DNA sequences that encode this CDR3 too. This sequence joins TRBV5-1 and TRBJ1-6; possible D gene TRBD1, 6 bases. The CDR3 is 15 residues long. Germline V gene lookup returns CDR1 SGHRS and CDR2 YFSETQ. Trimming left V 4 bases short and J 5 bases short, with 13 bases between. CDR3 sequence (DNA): TGCGCCAGCAGCCACGGACCAGGGGATAATTCACCCCTCCACTTT. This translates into CASSHGPGDNSPLHF.

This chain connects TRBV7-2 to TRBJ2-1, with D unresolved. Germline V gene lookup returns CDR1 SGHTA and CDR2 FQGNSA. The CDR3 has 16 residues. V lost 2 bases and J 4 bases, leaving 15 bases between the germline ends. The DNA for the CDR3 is TGTGCCAGCAGCTTAAGCCTTTTCCCAACTTACAATGAGCAGTTCTTC. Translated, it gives CASSLSLFPTYNEQFF.

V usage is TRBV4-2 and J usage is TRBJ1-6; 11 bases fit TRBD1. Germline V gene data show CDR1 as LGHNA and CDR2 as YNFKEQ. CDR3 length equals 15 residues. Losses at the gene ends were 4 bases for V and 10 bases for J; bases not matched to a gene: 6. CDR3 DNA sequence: TGTGCCAGCAGCCCAAGGACAGGGGGCGAATCACCCCTCCACTTT. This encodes CASSPRTGGESPLHF.

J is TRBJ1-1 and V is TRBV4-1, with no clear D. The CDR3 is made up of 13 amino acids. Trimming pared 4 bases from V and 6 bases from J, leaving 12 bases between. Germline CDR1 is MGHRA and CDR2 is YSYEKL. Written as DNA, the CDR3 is TGCGCCAGCAGCCTCTCCGGGAAGGCTGAAGCTTTCTTT. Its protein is CASSLSGKAEAFF.

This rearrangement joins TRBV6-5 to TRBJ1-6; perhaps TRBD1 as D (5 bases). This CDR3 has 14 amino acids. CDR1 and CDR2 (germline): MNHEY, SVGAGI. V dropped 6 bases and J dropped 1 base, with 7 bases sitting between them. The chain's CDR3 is CASSRASYNSPLHF. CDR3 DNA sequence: TGTGCCAGCAGCAGGGCATCCTATAATTCACCCCTCCACTTT.

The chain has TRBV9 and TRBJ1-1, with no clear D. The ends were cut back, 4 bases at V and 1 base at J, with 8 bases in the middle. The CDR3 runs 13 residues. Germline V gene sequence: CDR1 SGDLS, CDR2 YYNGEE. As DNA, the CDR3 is TGTGCCAGCAGCTACCTAACGAACACTGAAGCTTTCTTT. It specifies CASSYLTNTEAFF.

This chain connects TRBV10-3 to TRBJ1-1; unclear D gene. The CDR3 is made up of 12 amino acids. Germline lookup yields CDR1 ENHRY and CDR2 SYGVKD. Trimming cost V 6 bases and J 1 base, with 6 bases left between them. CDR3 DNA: TGTGCCATCAGAAAACAGAACACTGAAGCTTTCTTT. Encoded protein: CAIRKQNTEAFF.

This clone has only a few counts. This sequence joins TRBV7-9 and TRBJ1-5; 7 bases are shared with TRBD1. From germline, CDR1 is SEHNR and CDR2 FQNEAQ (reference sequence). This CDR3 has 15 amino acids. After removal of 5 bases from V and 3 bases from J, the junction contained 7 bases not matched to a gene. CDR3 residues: CASSHRTGPNQPQHF. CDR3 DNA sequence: TGTGCCAGCAGCCATCGGACAGGACCCAATCAGCCCCAGCATTTT.

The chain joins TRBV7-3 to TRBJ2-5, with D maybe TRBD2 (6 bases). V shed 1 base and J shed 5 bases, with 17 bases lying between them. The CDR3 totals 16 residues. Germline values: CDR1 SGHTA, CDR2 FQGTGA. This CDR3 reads CASSLMGGGERETQYF. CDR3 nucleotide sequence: TGTGCCAGCAGCTTAATGGGGGGAGGAGAGCGGGAGACCCAGTACTTC.

The CDR3 DNA is TGTGCCAGCAGTGAATACGGGGGGAGCAATCAGCCCCAGCATTTT. This translates into CASSEYGGSNQPQHF. V and J are TRBV25-1 and TRBJ1-5; D is perhaps TRBD1 (5 bases). This CDR3 has 15 residues. The germline V gene has CDR1 MGHDK and CDR2 SYGVNS. V dropped 0 bases and J dropped 1 base, with 7 bases sitting between them.

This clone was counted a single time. The chain's CDR3 is CASSSSGTGWGNTIYF. DNA of the CDR3: TGCGCCAGCAGCTCATCCGGGACAGGGTGGGGAAACACCATATATTTT. The chain uses TRBV5-1 and TRBJ1-3; 9 positions match TRBD1. The ends lost 3 bases at V and 4 bases at J; junction bases unmatched: 8. Germline CDR1 and CDR2: SGHRS and YFSETQ. The CDR3 is 16 residues long.

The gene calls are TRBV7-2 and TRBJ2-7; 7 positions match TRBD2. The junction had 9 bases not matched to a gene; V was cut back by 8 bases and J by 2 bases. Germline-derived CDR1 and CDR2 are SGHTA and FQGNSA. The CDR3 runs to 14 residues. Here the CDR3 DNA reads TGTGCCAGCCGATTCTACAGCGGGACCTACGAGCAGTACTTC. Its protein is CASRFYSGTYEQYF.